A single sample is the source of the 17 T cell receptor beta chains below, sequenced in a study of long-term antiretroviral therapy in people with HIV. Run at survey level, the immunoSEQ assay was version v3.0. The protocol was immunoSEQ multiplex PCR, while the TCRdb copy is restricted to in-frame clones and leaves out a portion. This table has over 10,000 clones, around 89% appearing once. The source was unsorted PBMCs, collected 2.1 years after starting antiretroviral therapy. The receptor set was obtained from a woman aged 40 to 50 with HIV.

The V and J genes are TRBV5-5 and TRBJ1-1; 8 bases are a match to TRBD1. Unmatched junction bases numbered 19, after V lost 1 base and J lost 5 bases. The CDR3 is 19 residues long. CDR1 and CDR2 from the germline V gene are SGHKS and YYEKEE (reference sequence). The CDR3 DNA sequence: TGTGCCAGCAGCTTGCGGGTCGGTCAGGGGGCCTTCTATGGGACTGAAGCTTTCTTT. This sequence encodes CASSLRVGQGAFYGTEAFF. Filled out from reference TRBV5-5 and TRBJ1-1, the complete variable domain reads DAGVTQSPTHLIKTRGQQVTLRCSPISGHKSVSWYQQVLGQGPQFIFQYYEKEERGRGNFPDRFSARQFPNYSSELNVNALLLGDSALYLCASSLRVGQGAFYGTEAFFGQGTRLTVV.

The chain has TRBV4-1 and TRBJ2-3, with TRBD2 matching over 13 bases. The CDR3 covers 16 residues. V lost 6 bases, J lost 4 bases, and 7 bases stayed unmatched. Germline CDR1 MGHRA, CDR2 YSYEKL. DNA of the CDR3: TGCGCCAGCAGTCGAGCGGGACTAGCGGGACCAGATACGCAGTATTTT. Its translation: CASSRAGLAGPDTQYF.

The chain employs TRBV30 and TRBJ1-2; 10 bases match TRBD1. With V trimmed by 3 bases and J by 8 bases, 6 bases remained unmatched. The CDR3 runs to 13 residues. Per the germline V gene, CDR1 is GTSNPN and CDR2 is SVGIG (reference sequence). The CDR3 reads CAWSGTGVRGYTF. CDR3 coding DNA: TGTGCCTGGAGCGGGACAGGGGTACGGGGCTACACCTTC.

The gene calls are TRBV7-9 and TRBJ2-3, with a tentative D call TRBD1 (6 bases). V was clipped by 4 bases and J by 3 bases, with 20 bases between them. The CDR3 sequence is 17 residues long. Germline CDR1 and CDR2: SEHNR and FQNEAQ (reference sequence). The CDR3 here is CASSSGPSGVVTDTQYF. The CDR3 nucleotides read TGTGCCAGCAGCTCTGGTCCGTCAGGGGTGGTGACAGATACGCAGTATTTT.

As DNA, the CDR3 is TGCAGCGTTGGTGGGAGGGATTCACCCCTCCACTTT. Translating it yields CSVGGRDSPLHF. The V gene is TRBV29-1, the J gene TRBJ1-6; D not certain. CDR1 is SQVTM, CDR2 ANQGSEA, per germline. The CDR3 spans 12 residues. V was trimmed by 4 bases and J by 8 bases, leaving 9 bases between them.

This chain links TRBV2 with TRBJ2-3, with D possibly being TRBD2 (6 bases). This CDR3 has 15 amino acids. Trimming pared 3 bases from V and 0 bases from J, leaving 10 bases between. Germline CDR1 and CDR2: SNHLY and FYNNEI. As DNA, the CDR3 is TGTGCCAGCAGTGAGGGACTCCCTAGCACAGATACGCAGTATTTT. Residues: CASSEGLPSTDTQYF. Supplemented by reference TRBV2 and TRBJ2-3, the full variable domain reads EPEVTQTPSHQVTQMGQEVILRCVPISNHLYFYWYRQILGQKVEFLVSFYNNEISEKSEIFDDQFSVERPDGSNFTLKIRSTKLEDSAMYFCASSEGLPSTDTQYFGPGTRLTVL.

The chain employs TRBV29-1 and TRBJ2-7; a weak D match, TRBD2 (5 bases). Between the trimmed V and J ends, which lost 6 bases and 4 bases, there was a span of 16 bases. Germline V lookup: CDR1 SQVTM, CDR2 ANQGSEA. The CDR3 runs to 13 residues. The CDR3 sequence is CSVAPGVLYEQYF. In nucleotides, the CDR3 is TGCAGCGTAGCCCCCGGGGTGTTGTACGAGCAGTACTTC.

The chain combines TRBV6-5 with TRBJ1-2; D unclear. V shed 5 bases and J shed 8 bases, with 15 bases lying between them. The length of the CDR3 is 13 residues. Germline lookup yields CDR1 MNHEY and CDR2 SVGAGI. CDR3 loop: CASSMSSRAGYTF. The CDR3, as DNA: TGTGCCAGCAGTATGTCCTCGCGGGCGGGCTACACCTTC.

This rearrangement joins TRBV15 to TRBJ2-5; 10 nucleotides match TRBD1. From germline, CDR1 is LNHNV and CDR2 YYDKDF (reference sequence). The V and J ends lost 3 bases and 4 bases, in that order; junction bases with no gene match: 8. The CDR3 loop spans 16 amino acids. This CDR3 is CATSSESGQGGETQYF. CDR3 DNA: TGTGCCACCAGCAGCGAGTCCGGACAGGGGGGAGAGACCCAGTACTTC.

The genes are TRBV7-2 and TRBJ1-1; D remains unclear. Germline V lookup: CDR1 SGHTA, CDR2 FQGNSA. V shed 3 bases and J shed 1 base, with 6 bases lying between them. The CDR3 has 13 residues. DNA for the CDR3: TGTGCCAGCAGCTTCATCGAGAACACTGAAGCTTTCTTT. This codes for CASSFIENTEAFF.

This clone was seen only once. The chain couples TRBV18 to TRBJ2-2; 9 bases align to TRBD2. V dropped 0 bases and J dropped 4; count of bases not matched to a gene: 9. From germline, CDR1 is KGHSH and CDR2 LQKENI. The CDR3 is made up of 18 amino acids. CDR3 in amino acids: CASSPPLLRGGSTGELFF. DNA for the CDR3: TGTGCCAGCTCACCACCTCTTTTGCGGGGGGGCTCCACCGGGGAGCTGTTTTTT.

V usage is TRBV4-1 and J usage is TRBJ2-1; the D gene is possibly TRBD1 (5 bases). This CDR3 region has 17 residues. V was trimmed by 6 bases and J by 3 bases, leaving 21 bases between them. Germline assignment: CDR1 MGHRA and CDR2 YSYEKL. The DNA of the CDR3 is TGCGCCAGCAGGGGATTAGGGGTCCATTCCAACTACAATGAGCAGTTCTTC. This codes for CASRGLGVHSNYNEQFF.

The chain has TRBV6-5 and TRBJ1-3, with D perhaps matching TRBD1 (6 bases). The CDR3 extends over 15 amino acids. Germline V CDR1 and CDR2: MNHEY, SVGAGI. The V end was cut by 6 bases, the J end by 0 bases, with 12 bases between. DNA for the CDR3: TGTGCCAGCAGGGCCGGACAGACCTCTGGAAACACCATATATTTT. Translating gives CASRAGQTSGNTIYF.

The J gene is TRBJ2-5, the V gene TRBV5-4; perhaps TRBD1 as D (6 bases). Per the germline V gene, CDR1 is SGHNT and CDR2 is YYREEE (reference sequence). Trimming removed 0 bases from V and 5 bases from J, with 11 bases in between. The CDR3 contains 14 residues. CDR3 residues: CASSLAGARETQYF. Here the CDR3 DNA reads TGTGCCAGCAGCTTGGCAGGGGCTCGGGAGACCCAGTACTTC.

This chain uses TRBV2 with TRBJ2-7; 8 nucleotides line up with TRBD2. The germline gives CDR1 SNHLY, CDR2 FYNNEI. The CDR3 runs 13 residues. With 5 bases clipped from V and 7 bases from J, the junction kept 7 bases outside the gene matches. Here the CDR3 DNA reads TGTGCCAGCAGTTGGCGGGGGGCAGGGGAGCAGTACTTC. Translating gives CASSWRGAGEQYF.

The chain is built from TRBV27 and TRBJ1-1; the D gene is possibly TRBD1 (6 bases). Trimming pared 7 bases from V and 6 bases from J, leaving 18 bases between. Germline lookup yields CDR1 MNHEY and CDR2 SMNVEV (reference sequence). The CDR3 has 14 residues. The CDR3 loop reads CASTYSKGVSEAFF. The CDR3 DNA reads as TGTGCCAGCACTTACTCGAAGGGGGTCTCTGAAGCTTTCTTT.

V and J are TRBV6-6 and TRBJ1-5; TRBD1 might be the D (6 bases). CDR3 size: 14 residues. V shed 7 bases and J shed 0 bases, with 10 bases lying between them. Germline CDR1 is MNHNY and CDR2 is SVGAGI (reference sequence). The CDR3: CASNKDSSNQPQHF. As DNA, the CDR3 is TGTGCCAGCAACAAGGACAGTAGCAATCAGCCCCAGCATTTT.